These 28 T cell receptor beta chains came from one sample sequenced in a study of beta chain features in type 1 diabetes. Every isolated RNA sample was fully reverse transcribed, so sequencing captured expressed TCRB transcripts. Measured with immunoSEQ multiplex PCR; TCRdb has only the in-frame clones, and not every one. This table has some 280,000 clones, approximately 15% appearing once. Which antigens these TCRs recognize remains unknown. Study results and limitations: Moderate yet significant TCRB CDR3 shortening was seen in Type 1 diabetes patients in all four CD4+ subsets.

The sequenced sample was naive CD4+ T cells from blood. These receptors came from a man aged 25-45 years with type 1 diabetes.

The rearrangement uses TRBV13 and TRBJ2-5; 7 nucleotides line up with TRBD1. CDR1 is PRHDT and CDR2 is FYEKMQ in the germline V gene (reference sequence). The length of the CDR3 is 15 residues. The V segment lost 0 bases and the J segment 1 base; nucleotides outside the gene matches: 2. The CDR3 DNA sequence: TGTGCCAGCAGCTTAGGGGGGACAGTCCAAGAGACCCAGTACTTC. Protein product: CASSLGGTVQETQYF.

This clone was seen a handful of times. Written as DNA, the CDR3 is TGTGCCAGCAGTGAAGCGCTTTGGGTAGCCGGCATTCAGTACTTC. It yields the protein CASSEALWVAGIQYF. V usage is TRBV6-1 and J usage is TRBJ2-4, with D unclear. Germline V CDR1 and CDR2: MNHNS, SASEGT. Trimming removed 0 bases from V and 9 bases from J, with 15 bases in between. The CDR3 is 15 residues long.

This clone has only a few counts. This chain uses TRBV21-1 with TRBJ2-7; the table names TRBD1, a call not compared with the DNA. TRBV21-1 is recorded as a pseudogene. This CDR3 region has 17 residues. Here the CDR3 reads CASSAISRQGASYEQYF. The DNA for the CDR3 is TGTGCCAGCAGCGCTATAAGTAGGCAGGGTGCTTCCTACGAGCAGTACTTC.

This sequence joins TRBV5-1 and TRBJ1-2, with 8 bases that match TRBD1. V lost 2 bases, J lost 1 base, and 1 base stayed unmatched. Germline V gene sequence: CDR1 SGHRS, CDR2 YFSETQ. This CDR3 is built from 14 residues. The CDR3 is CASSFGQGNYGYTF. The DNA for the CDR3 is TGCGCCAGCAGCTTCGGACAGGGTAACTATGGCTACACCTTC.

Comments on this clone: Distinct nucleotide sequences in the sample also encode this CDR3. V usage is TRBV7-9 and J usage is TRBJ1-5, with 9 bases fitting TRBD1. The V and J ends lost 5 bases and 5 bases, in that order; junction bases with no gene match: 1. Germline V gene sequence: CDR1 SEHNR, CDR2 FQNEAQ (reference sequence). The CDR3 extends over 13 amino acids. CDR3 region: CASSRTGDQPQHF. CDR3 nucleotide sequence: TGTGCCAGCAGCCGGACAGGGGATCAGCCCCAGCATTTT.

The genes are TRBV18 and TRBJ2-3; tentatively, D is TRBD2 (5 bases). This CDR3 comprises 16 residues. Germline V gene data show CDR1 as KGHSH and CDR2 as LQKENI. V was clipped by 1 base and J by 2 bases, with 13 bases between them. The CDR3 protein is CASSPRSSEDTDTQYF. In DNA form, the CDR3 reads TGTGCCAGCTCACCACGAAGTAGCGAGGACACAGATACGCAGTATTTT.

The chain uses TRBV2 and TRBJ2-1; no clear D. The CDR3 is 15 residues long. V was clipped by 2 bases and J by 2 bases, with 10 bases between them. Germline CDR1 is SNHLY and CDR2 is FYNNEI. CDR3 sequence (DNA): TGTGCCAGCAGTGAATCCCGCGGAGCCTACAATGAGCAGTTCTTC. Its protein is CASSESRGAYNEQFF.

This clone showed up just a few times. The chain is built from TRBV5-1 and TRBJ2-6; 7 bases line up with TRBD1. The junction had 0 bases not matched to a gene; V was cut back by 3 bases and J by 3 bases. The CDR3 is made up of 14 amino acids. The germline CDR1 and CDR2 sequences are SGHRS and YFSETQ. The CDR3, as DNA: TGCGCCAGCAGCTCAGGGGGTGGGGCCAACGTCCTGACTTTC. It codes for CASSSGGGANVLTF.

This clone occurred a few times. The genes are TRBV19 and TRBJ1-2, with a tentative D call TRBD1 (5 bases). Deletions cut 6 bases from V and 3 bases from J, with 17 bases between. This CDR3 spans 15 amino acids. Germline V gives CDR1 LNHDA, CDR2 SQIVND (reference sequence). The CDR3 here is CASRHIRDSYYGYTF. CDR3 nucleotide sequence: TGTGCCAGTAGGCATATCAGGGATTCGTACTATGGCTACACCTTC. Drawing the rest from reference TRBV19 and TRBJ1-2, the complete variable domain is DGGITQSPKYLFRKEGQNVTLSCEQNLNHDAMYWYRQDPGQGLRLIYYSQIVNDFQKGDIAEGYSVSREKKESFPLTVTSAQKNPTAFYLCASRHIRDSYYGYTFGSGTRLTVV.

The CDR3 coding sequence is TGTGCCAGCTCACGCGGGACTAGCGGTGGTAATGAGCAGTTCTTC. Translated: CASSRGTSGGNEQFF. The rearrangement joins TRBV18 to TRBJ2-1; 11 bases line up with TRBD2. CDR1 is KGHSH and CDR2 is LQKENI in the germline V gene. CDR3 size: 15 residues. V dropped 4 bases and J dropped 7; count of bases not matched to a gene: 6.

This clone has more than one count but fewer than ten. Distinct nucleotide sequences in the sample also encode this CDR3. The chain uses TRBV2 and TRBJ2-1; a weak D match, TRBD2 (5 bases). This CDR3 contains 11 residues. CDR1 and CDR2 (germline): SNHLY, FYNNEI. V dropped 11 bases and J dropped 4 bases, with 9 bases sitting between them. CDR3 region: CASREYNEQFF. In DNA form, the CDR3 reads TGTGCCTCTCGGGAATACAATGAGCAGTTCTTC.

This sequence joins TRBV18 and TRBJ2-2, with 9 positions matching TRBD2. CDR1 KGHSH and CDR2 LQKENI come from the germline V gene. The CDR3 totals 16 residues. The V segment lost 3 bases and the J segment 2 bases; nucleotides outside the gene matches: 4. CDR3 region: CASSPQLAGNTGELFF. The CDR3 DNA follows: TGTGCCAGCTCACCGCAACTAGCGGGCAACACCGGGGAGCTGTTTTTT.

DNA of the CDR3: TGTGCCAGCAGTGTTCGAAGCGGTAGATGGAATGAGCAGTTCTTC. Amino acids: CASSVRSGRWNEQFF. The chain recombines TRBV2 with TRBJ2-1, with TRBD2 as a possible D gene (5 bases). Trimming pared 4 bases from V and 7 bases from J, leaving 17 bases between. The CDR3 covers 15 residues. The germline CDR1 and CDR2 sequences are SNHLY and FYNNEI.

This rearrangement joins TRBV27 to TRBJ2-7; 7 bases are a match to TRBD1. CDR3 length equals 14 residues. Germline loops: CDR1 MNHEY, CDR2 SMNVEV (reference sequence). After removal of 5 bases from V and 2 bases from J, the junction contained 6 bases not matched to a gene. The CDR3 DNA reads as TGTGCCAGCAGTGAACAGGGGTACACCTACGAGCAGTACTTC. It codes for CASSEQGYTYEQYF.

J is TRBJ2-1 and V is TRBV28; 14 bases line up with TRBD2. Germline trimming cut 6 bases from V and 7 bases from J; bases unmatched to any gene: 5. CDR3 length: 15 amino acids. The germline V gene has CDR1 MDHEN and CDR2 SYDVKM. The CDR3, as DNA: TGTGCCAGCAGGGGGACTAGCGGGAGAAGGAATGAGCAGTTCTTC. Its translation is CASRGTSGRRNEQFF. The whole variable domain, filled in from reference TRBV28 and TRBJ2-1, reads DVKVTQSSRYLVKRTGEKVFLECVQDMDHENMFWYRQDPGLGLRLIYFSYDVKMKEKGDIPEGYSVSREKKERFSLILESASTNQTSMYLCASRGTSGRRNEQFFGPGTRLTVL.

The V call is TRBV28, the J call TRBJ1-2; maybe TRBD1 (5 bases). Germline CDR1 is MDHEN and CDR2 is SYDVKM. The CDR3 has 14 residues. Trimming shortened V by 4 bases and J by 5 bases, and 14 bases separated the two germline ends. The CDR3 sequence: CASSSGTAGYGYTF. The CDR3 coding sequence is TGTGCCAGCAGTTCAGGGACTGCCGGATATGGCTACACCTTC.

Written as DNA, the CDR3 is TGTGCCAGCAGTGAAGTACCCTGGACGGGGGGGATGGCGTACTTC. It is translated as CASSEVPWTGGMAYF. V gene TRBV2 combines with J gene TRBJ2-7, with 8 bases fitting TRBD2. After removal of 1 base from V and 12 bases from J, the junction contained 14 bases not matched to a gene. This CDR3 is 15 amino acids long. Germline values: CDR1 SNHLY, CDR2 FYNNEI.

J is TRBJ2-5 and V is TRBV6-6; 7 bases map to TRBD2. The J segment lost 7 bases and the V segment lost 6 bases, leaving 8 bases of the junction unmatched. The germline V gene has CDR1 MNHNY and CDR2 SVGAGI (reference sequence). The CDR3 extends over 13 amino acids. CDR3 sequence reads: CASSPGGIGTQYF. The CDR3 nucleotides read TGTGCCAGCAGCCCGGGGGGTATTGGGACCCAGTACTTC.

This clone was observed a handful of times. The chain carries TRBV7-9 and TRBJ2-7; 7 nucleotides match TRBD1. Losses at the gene ends were 0 bases for V and 5 bases for J; bases not matched to a gene: 1. The CDR3 has 13 residues. The V gene's germline CDR1 is SEHNR and CDR2 FQNEAQ (reference sequence). CDR3: CASSLAGQDEQYF. The CDR3 nucleotides are TGTGCCAGCAGCTTAGCCGGACAGGACGAGCAGTACTTC.

This clone was counted between two and nine times. V and J are TRBV30 and TRBJ2-3; maybe TRBD2 (5 bases). CDR1 GTSNPN and CDR2 SVGIG come from the germline V gene (reference sequence). This CDR3 is 12 amino acids long. The V end was cut by 2 bases, the J end by 7 bases, with 10 bases between. For the CDR3, the DNA is TGTGCCTGGAGTCCTCAGCGGAATACGCAGTATTTT. Translated: CAWSPQRNTQYF. The full variable domain, in which reference TRBV30 and TRBJ2-3 provide the parts outside the CDR3, is SQTIHQWPATLVQPVGSPLSLECTVEGTSNPNLYWYRQAAGRGLQLLFYSVGIGQISSEVPQNLSASRPQDRQFILSSKKLLLSDSGFYLCAWSPQRNTQYFGPGTRLTVL.

This clone was observed a few times. The junction departs from germline at one end; a sequencing error may be responsible. The chain links TRBV5-1 to TRBJ2-2; D possibly corresponds to TRBD1 (5 bases). Per the germline V gene, CDR1 is SGHRS and CDR2 is YFSETQ. The CDR3 runs 15 residues. CDR3 loop: CASSLGWTSTGELFF. The CDR3 DNA reads TGCGCCAGCAGTTTGGGCTGGACAAGCACCGGGGAGCTGTTTTTT.

The J gene is TRBJ2-2, the V gene TRBV6-6; TRBD1 agrees at 9 bases. CDR3 size: 14 residues. After removal of 9 bases from V and 1 base from J, the junction contained 3 bases not matched to a gene. CDR1 and CDR2 (germline): MNHNY, SVGAGI (reference sequence). The CDR3 reads CASRGQGNTGELFF. CDR3 bases: TGTGCCAGTAGGGGACAGGGGAACACCGGGGAGCTGTTTTTT.

This clone was found a few times. This chain joins TRBV2 and TRBJ2-1; 8 bases fit TRBD2. CDR3 length equals 16 residues. Germline loops: CDR1 SNHLY, CDR2 FYNNEI. V lost 6 bases and J lost 6; bases outside the gene matches: 13. The CDR3 DNA sequence: TGTGCCAGCAGCGTACCTAGCAGCGGGAGTACCAATGAGCAGTTCTTC. Its protein product is CASSVPSSGSTNEQFF.

The chain uses TRBV7-6 and TRBJ2-3, with unresolved D. CDR1 is SGHVS and CDR2 is FNYEAQ in the germline V gene. V lost 0 bases to trimming and J lost 0 bases, with 10 bases between them. CDR3 length equals 16 residues. CDR3 in amino acids: CASSLAGLLSTDTQYF. CDR3 coding DNA: TGTGCCAGCAGCTTAGCGGGCCTTCTTAGCACAGATACGCAGTATTTT.

The gene calls are TRBV7-9 and TRBJ2-7; the match to TRBD1 covers 8 bases. The length of the CDR3 is 13 residues. Germline lookup yields CDR1 SEHNR and CDR2 FQNEAQ (reference sequence). Trimming removed 4 bases from V and 4 bases from J; junction bases left unmatched: 3. The CDR3 here is CASSWTGMYEQYF. As DNA, the CDR3 is TGTGCCAGCAGCTGGACAGGGATGTACGAGCAGTACTTC.

This clone was detected only a few times. As DNA, the CDR3 is TGTGCCAGCAGCTTAGTCGGTAGCGGGAGGTCTGGGGAGCTGTTTTTT. It codes for CASSLVGSGRSGELFF. This chain links TRBV11-2 with TRBJ2-2; 10 bases match TRBD2. Germline CDR1 reads SGHAT; CDR2 reads FQNNGV. Unmatched junction bases numbered 7, after V lost 1 base and J lost 8 bases. The CDR3 consists of 16 residues.

This clone has a handful of counts. J is TRBJ1-5 and V is TRBV30, with D possibly being TRBD1 (6 bases). CDR1 and CDR2 from the germline V gene are GTSNPN and SVGIG (reference sequence). The CDR3 has 15 residues. V gave up 4 bases and J gave up 6 bases, with 19 bases separating them. In DNA form, the CDR3 reads TGTGCCTGGAACGCTAAGGACAGTCTAAGTCAGCCCCAGCATTTT. It specifies CAWNAKDSLSQPQHF.

The chain carries TRBV6-5 and TRBJ1-5, with no clear D. This CDR3 comprises 15 residues. The germline CDR1 and CDR2 sequences are MNHEY and SVGAGI. V shed 0 bases and J shed 4 bases, with 10 bases lying between them. CDR3 sequence: CASSYSAAVNQPQHF. The DNA for the CDR3 is TGTGCCAGCAGTTACTCGGCGGCAGTTAATCAGCCCCAGCATTTT.